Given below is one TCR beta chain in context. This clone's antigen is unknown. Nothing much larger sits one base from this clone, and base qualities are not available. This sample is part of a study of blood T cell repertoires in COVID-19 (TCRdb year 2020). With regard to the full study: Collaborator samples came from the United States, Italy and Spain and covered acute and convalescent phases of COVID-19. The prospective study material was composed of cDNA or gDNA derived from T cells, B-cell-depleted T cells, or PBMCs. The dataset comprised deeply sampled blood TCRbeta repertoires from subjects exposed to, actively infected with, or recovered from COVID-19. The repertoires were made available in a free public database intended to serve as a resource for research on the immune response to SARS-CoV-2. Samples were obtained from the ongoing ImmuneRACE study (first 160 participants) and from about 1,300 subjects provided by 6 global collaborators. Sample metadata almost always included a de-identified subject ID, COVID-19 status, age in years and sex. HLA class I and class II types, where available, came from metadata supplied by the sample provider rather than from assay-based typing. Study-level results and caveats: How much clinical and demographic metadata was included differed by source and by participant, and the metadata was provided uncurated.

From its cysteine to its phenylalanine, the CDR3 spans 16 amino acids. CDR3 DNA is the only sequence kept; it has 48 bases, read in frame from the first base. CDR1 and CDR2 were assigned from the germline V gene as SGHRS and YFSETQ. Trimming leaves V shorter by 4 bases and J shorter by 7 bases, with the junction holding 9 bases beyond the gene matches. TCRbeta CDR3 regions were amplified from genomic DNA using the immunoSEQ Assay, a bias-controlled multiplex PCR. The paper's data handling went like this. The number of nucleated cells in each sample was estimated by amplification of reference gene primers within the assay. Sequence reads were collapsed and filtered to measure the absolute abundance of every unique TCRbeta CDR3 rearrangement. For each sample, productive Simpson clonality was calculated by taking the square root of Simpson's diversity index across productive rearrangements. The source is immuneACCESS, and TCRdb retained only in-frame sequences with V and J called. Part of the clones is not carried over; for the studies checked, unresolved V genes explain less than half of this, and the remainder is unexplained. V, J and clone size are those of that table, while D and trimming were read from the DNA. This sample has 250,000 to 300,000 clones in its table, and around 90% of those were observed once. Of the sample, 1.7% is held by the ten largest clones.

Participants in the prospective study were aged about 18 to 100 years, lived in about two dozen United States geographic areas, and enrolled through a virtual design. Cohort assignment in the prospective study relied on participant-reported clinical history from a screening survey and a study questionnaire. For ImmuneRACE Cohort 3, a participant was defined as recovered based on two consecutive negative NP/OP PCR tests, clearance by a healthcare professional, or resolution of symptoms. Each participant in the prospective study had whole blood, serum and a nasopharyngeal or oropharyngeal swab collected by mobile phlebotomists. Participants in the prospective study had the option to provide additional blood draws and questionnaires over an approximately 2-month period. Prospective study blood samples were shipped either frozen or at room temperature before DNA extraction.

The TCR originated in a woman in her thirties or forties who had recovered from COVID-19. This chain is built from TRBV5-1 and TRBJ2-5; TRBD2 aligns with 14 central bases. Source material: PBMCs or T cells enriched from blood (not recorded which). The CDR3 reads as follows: CASSRTSGGTGRTQYF. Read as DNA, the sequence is TGCGCCAGCAGCCGGACTAGCGGGGGGACCGGGCGGACCCAGTACTTC.